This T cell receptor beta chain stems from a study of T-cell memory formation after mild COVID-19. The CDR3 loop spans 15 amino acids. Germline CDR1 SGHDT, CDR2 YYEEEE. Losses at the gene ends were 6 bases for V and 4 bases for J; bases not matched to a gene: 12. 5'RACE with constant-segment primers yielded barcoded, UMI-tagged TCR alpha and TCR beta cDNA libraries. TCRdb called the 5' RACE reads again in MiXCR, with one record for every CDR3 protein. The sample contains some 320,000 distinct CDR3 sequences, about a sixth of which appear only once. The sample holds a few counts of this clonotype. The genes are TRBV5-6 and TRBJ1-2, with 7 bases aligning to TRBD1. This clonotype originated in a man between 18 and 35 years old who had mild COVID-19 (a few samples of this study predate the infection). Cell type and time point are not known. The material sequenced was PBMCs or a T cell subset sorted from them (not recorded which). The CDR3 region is CASNMGTETFYGYTF. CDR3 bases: TGTGCCAGCAATATGGGGACAGAAACCTTCTATGGCTACACCTTC.